This entry is about one T cell receptor beta chain. Its antigen is not identified. The data stem from a study of neurological immune-mediated disorders. General study results and limits: HTLV-1-associated myelopathy displayed the greatest TCR clonal expansion, and multiple sclerosis exhibited the smallest, lower than that of healthy controls.

The J segment lost 5 bases and the V segment lost 5 bases, leaving 2 bases of the junction unmatched. The CDR3 spans 12 residues. Germline CDR1 reads SEHNR; CDR2 reads FQNEAQ (reference sequence). Synthesis of cDNA used 5'RACE (with 10-nucleotide random UMIs). One entry per CDR3 protein, called by TCRdb with MiXCR from the 5' RACE reads. Of fewer than 90,000 distinct CDR3 sequences detected, about 9.4% appear once; the ten largest clones hold 9.5% to 10%. Time point noted: longitudinal time-point 1 (baseline). V and J are TRBV7-9 and TRBJ1-1; 7 nucleotides align to TRBD1. Material for sequencing was PBMCs. This TCR came from a man aged 30 to 39 in good health. The CDR3 nucleotides read TGTGCCAGCAGCGCCAGGGGGACTGAAGCTTTCTTT. Translated: CASSARGTEAFF.